Following are 3 T cell receptor beta chains from one sample sequenced in a study of OX40 agonist ivuxolimab in advanced cancers. Using immunoSEQ multiplex PCR, the repertoire was profiled, and TCRdb retains in-frame clones only, with some absent. The sample gives 43,000 or so clones, roughly 86% of which show up once; less than 35% is in the top ten. The material sequenced was CD4+ or CD8+ T cells sorted from blood, taken in a trial of the OX40 agonist ivuxolimab. Receptors originate from an adult with an advanced solid tumor such as melanoma, head and neck, liver or kidney cancer.

This chain joins TRBV6-6 and TRBJ2-6; 9 positions agree with TRBD1. The germline V gene has CDR1 MNHNY and CDR2 SVGAGI (reference sequence). V lost 6 bases and J lost 4; bases outside the gene matches: 7. The CDR3 covers 16 residues. CDR3 sequence reads: CASRSGTGTGANVLTF. The CDR3 coding sequence is TGTGCCAGCAGGTCCGGGACAGGGACCGGGGCCAACGTCCTGACTTTC.

The rearrangement links TRBV29-1 to TRBJ2-3; D is perhaps TRBD2 (5 bases). CDR1 and CDR2 from the germline V gene are SQVTM and ANQGSEA. CDR3 size: 13 residues. Trimming took 4 bases from V and 2 from J, leaving 10 bases between them. This CDR3 is CSVGTGYTDTQYF. CDR3 in DNA: TGCAGCGTTGGAACGGGGTACACAGATACGCAGTATTTT.

This clone showed up just a few times. The chain combines TRBV5-1 with TRBJ2-5, with D hard to call. The CDR3 is 15 residues long. Germline V lookup: CDR1 SGHRS, CDR2 YFSETQ. Trimming removed 7 bases from V and 5 bases from J, with 21 bases in between. The CDR3 region has the DNA TGCGCCAGCGGCCCCTCGGGTGGACGCTCGGAGACCCAGTACTTC. Translated: CASGPSGGRSETQYF. Supplemented by reference TRBV5-1 and TRBJ2-5, the full variable domain reads KAGVTQTPRYLIKTRGQQVTLSCSPISGHRSVSWYQQTPGQGLQFLFEYFSETQRNKGNFPGRFSGRQFSNSRSEMNVSTLELGDSALYLCASGPSGGRSETQYFGPGTRLLVL.